This T cell receptor (beta chain) was retrieved from a study of post-analysis software for immune sequencing data (dated by TCRdb to between 2014 and 2017). Broadly, across the study: Relapsing-remitting, secondary progressive and progressive-relapsing multiple sclerosis were recorded as disease courses, and subtype annotation was lacking for some patients. A subset of samples was prepared in parallel using single-end sample barcoding, then pooled and co-amplified after Illumina adapter ligation. Patient repertoires were compared against about a dozen previously published healthy control repertoires from donors aged 6 to 25 years.

About this clonotype itself: This receptor's antigen is unknown. No much larger clone exists at a distance of one base, and base qualities are not known.

To demonstrate the VDJtools post-analysis software, TCR beta repertoires were profiled from the peripheral blood of some 12 young patients with multiple sclerosis. The patients with multiple sclerosis were children and adolescents between about 6 and 17 years of age. Broader findings and caveats from the paper: Significantly lower normalized Chao1 diversity was found in multiple sclerosis patients than in controls, suggesting substantial peripheral T-cell clonal expansion. Patients showed significantly higher frequencies than controls for five TRBV segments, among them TRBV5-6, TRBV5-1 and TRBV20-1. Strong co-clustering of samples prepared in the same batch was shown by direct clustering with F measure, prompting a batch-effect correction. The control group was slightly older than the multiple sclerosis patient group.

V and J are trimmed by 2 bases and 6 bases, and the gene matches miss 9 bases of the junction. Looking up the germline V gene (reference sequence) yields CDR1 DFQATT and CDR2 SNEGSKA. The CDR3 numbers 15 residues from cysteine through phenylalanine. The sequence is cut down to CDR3 DNA, 45 bases in frame from base 1. Library prep was done by PCR. The listed sequencing device is Illumina HiSeq 2500. To reduce PCR and sequencing biases, unique molecular identifiers were built into the TCR beta cDNA libraries. Approximately 500,000 cDNA molecules were obtained per 1 to 10 million input T cells, so each molecule approximated one T cell. The same protocol used for the earlier healthy control dataset was applied to prepare and sequence the patient libraries. Samples belonging to the same batch were prepared together, multiplexed and sequenced on a shared HiSeq lane. The original pipeline was this. MIGEC was used to process the raw barcoded reads, and molecular identifier groups with only a single read were discarded before consensus assembly and CDR3 extraction. VDJtools was used for post-analysis of the clonotype tables, and diversity was normalized by down-sampling every dataset to the size of the smallest sample. In repertoire overlap clustering, CDR3 amino acid sequences, but not nucleotide sequences, were matched to correct batch-related cross-sample contamination. TCRdb handled the public reads itself, with Q25 trimming in fastp and clone calling in MiXCR, and kept productive beta chains. Each CDR3 protein gets just one entry, which takes the most common genes and DNA from the rows behind it. The authors' filters were not applied to this entry. Present in this sample are about 560,000 distinct CDR3 sequences, 40% to 50% of which were seen just once. About 1.5% of the sample is held by the ten biggest clonotypes.

Sequencing used blood. This TCR was sampled from a girl aged 10-17 years with multiple sclerosis. The chain was built from TRBV20-1 and TRBJ1-2; 10 middle bases align to TRBD1. The CDR3 reads CSARPRQGASNGYTF. At the DNA level, the sequence is TGCAGTGCTAGACCCAGACAGGGGGCATCTAATGGCTACACCTTC.